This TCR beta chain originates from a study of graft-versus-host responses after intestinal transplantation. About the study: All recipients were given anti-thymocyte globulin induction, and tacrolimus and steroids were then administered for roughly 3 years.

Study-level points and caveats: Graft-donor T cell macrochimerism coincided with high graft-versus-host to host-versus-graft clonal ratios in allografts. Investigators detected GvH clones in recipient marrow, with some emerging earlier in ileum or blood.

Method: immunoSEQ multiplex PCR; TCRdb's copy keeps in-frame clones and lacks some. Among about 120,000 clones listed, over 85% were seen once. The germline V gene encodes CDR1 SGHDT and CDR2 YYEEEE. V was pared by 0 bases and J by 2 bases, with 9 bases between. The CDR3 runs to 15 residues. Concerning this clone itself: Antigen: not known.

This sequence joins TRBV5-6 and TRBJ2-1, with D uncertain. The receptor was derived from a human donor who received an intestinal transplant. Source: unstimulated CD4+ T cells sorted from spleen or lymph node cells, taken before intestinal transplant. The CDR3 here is CASSLASSAYNEQFF. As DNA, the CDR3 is TGTGCCAGCAGCTTGGCCTCGTCGGCCTACAATGAGCAGTTCTTC.